These 24 T cell receptor beta chains came from one sample sequenced in a study of CD4 and CD8 cells across lung adenocarcinoma regions. A single record per CDR3 protein comes from TCRdb applying MiXCR to the PCR reads. In the table there are fewer than 7,000 distinct CDR3 sequences, around half of which are singletons. The sequenced sample consisted of CD4+ T cells from the center of a lung tumor. Receptors originate from a female donor with lung adenocarcinoma. The CD4 and CD8 labels of this study may be unreliable.

As to this clonotype: An end of the junction does not agree with germline; a read error may underlie this. The CDR3 DNA sequence: TGTGCCAGCAGCTCGGACTACTCCCTAAGCACCTACGGGGAGCAGTTTTTC. This translates into CASSSDYSLSTYGEQFF. The genes are TRBV6-2 or TRBV6-3 and TRBJ2-1, with D tentatively TRBD2 (6 bases). CDR3 size: 17 residues. Germline CDR1 is MNHEY and CDR2 is SVGEGT.

Points on this clonotype: It is likely a read error, because the conserved phenylalanine at the end of the CDR3 is missing. The CDR3 sequence is CASRTGNEQFL. The DNA for the CDR3 is TGCGCCAGCAGGACGGGGAATGAGCAGTTCCTC. The chain links TRBV10-2 to TRBJ2-1; weak D call: TRBD2 (5 bases). This CDR3 is 11 amino acids long. V gave up 6 bases and J gave up 7 bases, with 7 bases separating them. The germline V gene encodes CDR1 WSHSY and CDR2 SAAADI.

The J gene is TRBJ2-3, the V gene TRBV7-8, with D possibly being TRBD2 (6 bases). TRBJ2-1 explains the end of the DNA better; the J call may be wrong. Germline V gene data show CDR1 as SGHVS and CDR2 as FQNEAQ. The CDR3 length is 16 residues. The CDR3 region is CASSLLNGKGRYEQFF. CDR3 DNA sequence: TGTGCCAGCAGCTTACTTAACGGGAAGGGGAGGTATGAGCAGTTCTTC.

Concerning this clonotype itself: The junction and the germline gene differ at one end; a read error may be behind it. The V and J genes are TRBV6-1 and TRBJ2-1, with D hard to call. Per germline, CDR1 MNHNS and CDR2 SASEGT. The CDR3 spans 13 residues. In nucleotides, the CDR3 is TGTGCCAGTGGCCGGGCGACCAACAAGGAGCAGTTTTTC. This sequence encodes CASGRATNKEQFF.

V usage is TRBV10-2 and J usage is TRBJ2-5; D remains unclear. Between the trimmed V and J ends, which lost 6 bases and 0 bases, there was a span of 14 bases. This CDR3 region has 15 residues. The germline CDR1 and CDR2 sequences are WSHSY and SAAADI. CDR3 in DNA: TGCGCCAGCAGCGTGCTGGGGAATGACCAAGAGACCCAGTACTTC. This encodes CASSVLGNDQETQYF.

The chain couples TRBV18 to TRBJ2-3; D remains ambiguous. The CDR3 spans 13 residues. Trimming left V 2 bases short and J 6 bases short, with 9 bases between. CDR1 is KGHSH, CDR2 LQKENI, per germline. The CDR3 DNA is TGTGCCAGCTCACCAACTCAGAAGGATACGCAGTATTTT. Its protein is CASSPTQKDTQYF.

On this clonotype: At one of its ends the junction is not consistent with the germline gene, which may arise from a read error. The chain links TRBV11-2 to TRBJ2-6, with D perhaps TRBD1 (5 bases). The CDR3 spans 16 residues. The germline CDR1 and CDR2 sequences are SGHAT and FQNNGV. The CDR3 DNA reads TGTGCCAGCACCTTAAACCCAGGGACTGGGGCCAACGTCCTGACTTTC. This sequence encodes CASTLNPGTGANVLTF.

This clonotype appeared many times. The chain uses TRBV12-3 or TRBV12-4 and TRBJ2-1, with TRBD1 matching 7 bases. Trimming took 4 bases from V and 5 from J; bases not matched to a gene: 11. This CDR3 contains 16 residues. DNA of the CDR3: TGTGCCAGCAGTTGGGATACCGGTACAGGGGACAATGAGCAGTTCTTC. Its protein product is CASSWDTGTGDNEQFF.

The V and J genes are TRBV6-2 or TRBV6-3 and TRBJ2-1; 8 bases fit TRBD2. CDR1 is MNHEY, CDR2 SVGEGT, per germline. The ends lost 6 bases at V and 2 bases at J; junction bases unmatched: 6. The CDR3 totals 15 residues. This chain's CDR3 is CASSPAGGPYNEQFF. DNA for the CDR3: TGTGCCAGCAGCCCCGCGGGGGGTCCCTACAATGAGCAGTTCTTC.

The sample holds a few counts of this clonotype. Compared with germline, one end of the junction differs, possibly owing to a read error. CDR3 sequence reads: CASSDSGRAEAGTLYF. Here the CDR3 DNA reads TGTGCCAGCAGTGATAGCGGGAGGGCCGAAGCCGGGACGCTGTATTTT. The chain links TRBV6-1 to TRBJ2-3, with 11 nucleotides matching TRBD2. Germline V gives CDR1 MNHNS, CDR2 SASEGT. The CDR3 is 16 amino acids.

Remarks on this clonotype: The conserved phenylalanine or tryptophan normally closing the CDR3 is absent here, so this likely arose from a read error. The DNA is omitted, as the CDR3 cannot be located on it reliably, and the CDR3 follows TCRdb's listing. The chain links TRBV12-3 or TRBV12-4 to TRBJ2-5; TRBD2, the D gene given by the table, was not confirmed from the DNA. The CDR3 is made up of 23 amino acids, end residues included. Here the CDR3 reads CAFPFVFLPSTYCLTHSFFSSYP.

J is TRBJ1-5 and V is TRBV6-1, with a weak D call TRBD1 (6 bases). This CDR3 has 13 amino acids. The germline CDR1 and CDR2 sequences are MNHNS and SASEGT. V was cut by 8 bases and J by 1 base, with 9 bases left in between. CDR3 sequence reads: CASSRGSNQPQHF. In nucleotides, the CDR3 is TGTGCCAGCTCCAGGGGCAGCAATCAGCCCCAGCATTTT.

By its share, this clonotype is medium-sized. The chain's CDR3 is CASKFRDRYTDTQYF. CDR3 DNA sequence: TGTGCCAGCAAATTCCGGGACAGATACACAGATACGCAGTATTTT. V gene TRBV28 combines with J gene TRBJ2-3, with 7 nucleotides matching TRBD1. The CDR3 spans 15 residues. Looked up from germline, CDR1 is MDHEN and CDR2 is SYDVKM. Losses at the gene ends were 7 bases for V and 2 bases for J; bases not matched to a gene: 9.

This clonotype appeared many times. The chain joins TRBV9 to TRBJ2-5; 7 nucleotides line up with TRBD2. V gave up 0 bases and J gave up 3 bases; unmatched junction bases: 5. This CDR3 is built from 15 residues. CDR1 and CDR2 (germline): SGDLS, YYNGEE. The CDR3 region is CASSVEGRGEETQYF. CDR3 nucleotides: TGTGCCAGCAGCGTAGAGGGACGGGGGGAAGAGACCCAGTACTTC.

This chain connects TRBV6-1 to TRBJ2-1; 13 bases map to TRBD2. Germline V CDR1 and CDR2: MNHNS, SASEGT. Trimming at V came to 6 bases and at J to 7 bases, leaving 6 bases not matched to a gene. The CDR3 sequence is 15 residues long. The CDR3 reads CASSDTSGRANEQFF. CDR3 DNA: TGTGCCAGCAGCGATACTAGCGGGAGGGCTAATGAGCAGTTCTTC.

A note on this clonotype: The junction departs from the called germline gene at one end, perhaps through a read error. This chain links TRBV27 with TRBJ2-3; 7 bases fit TRBD2. The CDR3 sequence is 18 residues long. Germline V gene data show CDR1 as MNHEY and CDR2 as SMNVEV (reference sequence). CDR3 nucleotide sequence: TGTGCCAGCAGTTCCCAGGTTCTCGGGGGAGGGTTCACAGATACGCAGTATTTC. It codes for CASSSQVLGGGFTDTQYF.

About this clonotype itself: Its ends do not fully match the called genes, so a read error is possible. The chain's CDR3 is CASQRANTDELFF. The DNA of the CDR3 is TGTGCCAGTCAGCGGGCGAACACCGATGAGCTGTTTTTC. V usage is TRBV6-1 and J usage is TRBJ2-2; D is perhaps TRBD2 (6 bases). Germline V gives CDR1 MNHNS, CDR2 SASEGT. This CDR3 has 13 residues.

V and J are TRBV10-1 and TRBJ2-1; tentative D call: TRBD1 (6 bases). The CDR3 loop spans 12 amino acids. The germline V gene encodes CDR1 WNHNN and CDR2 SYGVQD (reference sequence). Trimming stripped 2 bases from V and 10 bases from J, with 9 bases between. Here the CDR3 reads CASSENTGEQFF. The CDR3 nucleotides are TGCGCCAGCAGTGAGAATACAGGGGAGCAGTTCTTC.

The rearrangement uses TRBV27 and TRBJ2-1; no reliable D call. This CDR3 region has 11 residues. Germline lookup yields CDR1 MNHEY and CDR2 SMNVEV (reference sequence). V lost 4 bases to trimming and J lost 7 bases, with 5 bases between them. DNA for the CDR3: TGTGCCAGCAGTTACAGAAATGAGCAGTTCTTC. Residues: CASSYRNEQFF.

This clonotype is medium-sized in the sample. The chain combines TRBV6-5 with TRBJ2-3, with 7 bases fitting TRBD2. The CDR3 loop spans 15 amino acids. Germline CDR1 and CDR2: MNHEY and SVGAGI. After removal of 4 bases from V and 1 base from J, the junction contained 5 bases not matched to a gene. The CDR3: CASSWGGSGTDTQYF. The CDR3, as DNA: TGTGCCAGCAGTTGGGGCGGGAGCGGCACAGATACGCAGTATTTT.

This sequence joins TRBV6-5 and TRBJ2-4; TRBD2 aligns across 8 bases. The CDR3 has 18 amino acids. V lost 5 bases, J lost 4 bases, and 16 bases stayed unmatched. From germline, CDR1 is MNHEY and CDR2 SVGAGI. CDR3 sequence: CASSTRRASGYLKNIQYF. As DNA, the CDR3 is TGTGCCAGCAGTACCCGAAGGGCTAGCGGGTACCTAAAAAACATTCAGTACTTC.

This clonotype was seen just once. Sequence at one end of the junction differs from germline and may be a read error. This rearrangement joins TRBV28 to TRBJ2-4; D perhaps matches TRBD2 (6 bases). The CDR3 length is 15 residues. The germline gives CDR1 MDHEN, CDR2 SYDVKM. CDR3 DNA: TGTGGCCGCAAATCGGGGGAGAGAGCCAAAAACATGCAGTATTTC. It yields the protein CGRKSGERAKNMQYF.

The gene calls are TRBV6-5 and TRBJ2-3, with D perhaps matching TRBD2 (5 bases). The J call may not be correct, given that the DNA end is closer to TRBJ2-7. Germline assignment: CDR1 MNHEY and CDR2 SVGAGI. The CDR3 consists of 16 residues. The DNA of the CDR3 is TGTGCCAGCAGTTACTCGAGTGGGAGTGTTTACAATGAGCAGTACTTC. Residues: CASSYSSGSVYNEQYF.

This chain links TRBV27 with TRBJ2-3; D not resolved. The J call may be mistaken, given a closer DNA end match to TRBJ2-7. This CDR3 contains 15 residues. Per germline, CDR1 MNHEY and CDR2 SMNVEV (reference sequence). The CDR3 DNA is TGTGCCAGCAGTTTCCGGGCACGTGGCCAAGAGACGCAGTACTTC. Its translation is CASSFRARGQETQYF.